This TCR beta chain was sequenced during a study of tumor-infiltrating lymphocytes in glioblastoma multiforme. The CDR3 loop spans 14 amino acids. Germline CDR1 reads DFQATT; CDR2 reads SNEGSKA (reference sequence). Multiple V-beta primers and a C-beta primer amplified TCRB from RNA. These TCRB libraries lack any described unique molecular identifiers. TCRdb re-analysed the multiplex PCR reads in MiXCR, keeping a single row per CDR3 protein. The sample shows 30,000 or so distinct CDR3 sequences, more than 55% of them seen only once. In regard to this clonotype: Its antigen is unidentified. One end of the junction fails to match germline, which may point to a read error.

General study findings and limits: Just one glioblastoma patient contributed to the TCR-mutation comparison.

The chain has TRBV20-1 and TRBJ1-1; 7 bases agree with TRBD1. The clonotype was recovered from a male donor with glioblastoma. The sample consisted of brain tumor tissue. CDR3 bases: TGCAGTGCTGGAGCGGACAGGCTGAAGACTGAAGCTTTCTTT. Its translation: CSAGADRLKTEAFF.